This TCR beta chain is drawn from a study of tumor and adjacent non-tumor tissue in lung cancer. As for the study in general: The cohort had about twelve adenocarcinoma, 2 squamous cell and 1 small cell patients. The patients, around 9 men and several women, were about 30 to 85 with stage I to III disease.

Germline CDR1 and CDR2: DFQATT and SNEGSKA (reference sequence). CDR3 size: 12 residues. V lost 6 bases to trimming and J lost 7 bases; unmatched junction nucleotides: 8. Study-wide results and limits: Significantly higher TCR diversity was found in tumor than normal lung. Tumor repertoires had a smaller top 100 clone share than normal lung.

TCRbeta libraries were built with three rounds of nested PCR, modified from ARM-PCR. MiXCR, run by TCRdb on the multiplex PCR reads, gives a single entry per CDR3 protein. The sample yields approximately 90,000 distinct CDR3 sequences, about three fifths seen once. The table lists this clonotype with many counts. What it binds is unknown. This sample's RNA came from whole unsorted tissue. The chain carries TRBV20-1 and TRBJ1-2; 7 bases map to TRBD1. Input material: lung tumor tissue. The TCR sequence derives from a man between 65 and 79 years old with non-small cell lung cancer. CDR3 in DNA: TGCAGTGCGATAACAGGGGTTGCTGGCTACACCTTC. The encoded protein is CSAITGVAGYTF.